The next 26 T cell receptor beta chains were all read from a single sample in a study of T-cell reconstitution after alpha-beta-depleted transplantation in children. During its preparation, the TCRbeta library received unique molecular identifiers. TCRdb called the PCR reads again in MiXCR, with one record for every CDR3 protein. The table shows around 600,000 distinct CDR3 sequences, with 23% occurring only once. This specimen was PBMCs, mostly from graft donor cells, taken 360 days after TCRalphabeta/CD19-depleted stem cell transplant. Receptor source: a boy less than two years old who had a stem cell transplant for acute myeloid leukemia, so the T cells may come from the graft donor.

V gene TRBV5-5 combines with J gene TRBJ2-7, with 11 bases aligning to TRBD1. This CDR3 region has 14 residues. Germline V gene data show CDR1 as SGHKS and CDR2 as YYEKEE (reference sequence). V dropped 4 bases and J dropped 3; count of bases not matched to a gene: 3. CDR3 sequence: CASSDGTGGYEQYF. The CDR3 coding sequence is TGTGCCAGCAGCGACGGGACAGGGGGCTACGAGCAGTACTTC.

The chain links TRBV20-1 to TRBJ2-3; 9 bases are shared with TRBD1. The germline V gene has CDR1 DFQATT and CDR2 SNEGSKA (reference sequence). The ends lost 2 bases at V and 3 bases at J; junction bases unmatched: 15. The CDR3 is 18 residues long. DNA of the CDR3: TGCAGTGCTAGACACCAAAACAAGGGACAGGGTTGGACAGATACGCAGTATTTT. It yields the protein CSARHQNKGQGWTDTQYF.

This clonotype was detected only a few times. This chain joins TRBV20-1 and TRBJ1-1; D unclear. The CDR3 spans 11 residues. Germline CDR1 is DFQATT and CDR2 is SNEGSKA (reference sequence). Trimming left V 1 base short and J 4 bases short, with 4 bases between. CDR3 DNA sequence: TGCAGTGCTAGAGTCATCACTGAAGCTTTCTTT. Its protein is CSARVITEAFF.

This clonotype turned up a few times. The chain has TRBV5-1 and TRBJ2-5, with D possibly matching TRBD2 (6 bases). CDR1 and CDR2 from the germline V gene are SGHRS and YFSETQ. The length of the CDR3 is 16 residues. Trimming shortened V by 0 bases and J by 5 bases, and 17 bases separated the two germline ends. CDR3 region: CASSLGGTAFGETQYF. CDR3 DNA: TGCGCCAGCAGCTTGGGGGGGACTGCCTTCGGGGAGACCCAGTACTTC.

This clonotype was observed at least ten times. The chain uses TRBV5-6 and TRBJ2-7; D remains ambiguous. The CDR3 has 12 residues. Germline V gene data show CDR1 as SGHDT and CDR2 as YYEEEE. V was pared by 2 bases and J by 5 bases, with 8 bases between. DNA for the CDR3: TGTGCCAGCAGCTTTCGCAGGAACGAGCAGTACGTC. Its protein product is CASSFRRNEQYV.

A few counts support this clonotype. The J gene is TRBJ1-6, the V gene TRBV7-9; 8 bases are shared with TRBD1. The CDR3 covers 15 residues. Per the germline V gene, CDR1 is SEHNR and CDR2 is FQNEAQ (reference sequence). V shed 4 bases, J shed 6 bases, and the junction held 5 bases outside the gene matches. CDR3: CASSYGQGGNSPLHF. Written as DNA, the CDR3 is TGTGCCAGCAGCTATGGACAGGGTGGTAATTCACCCCTCCACTTT.

The chain recombines TRBV9 with TRBJ2-7, with D perhaps matching TRBD1 (6 bases). The germline V gene encodes CDR1 SGDLS and CDR2 YYNGEE. V lost 3 bases to trimming and J lost 3 bases, with 7 bases between them. The CDR3 is made up of 12 amino acids. The chain's CDR3 is CASSADSYEQYF. The CDR3 nucleotides read TGTGCCAGCAGCGCGGACAGCTACGAGCAGTACTTC.

This chain links TRBV5-6 with TRBJ2-7, with a weak D call TRBD2 (5 bases). This CDR3 contains 14 residues. Trimming removed 4 bases at V and 3 bases at J, with 14 bases between. Germline CDR1 reads SGHDT; CDR2 reads YYEEEE. CDR3 coding DNA: TGTGCCAGCAGCCCCGGAGGCTATTACTACGAGCAGTACGTC. It is translated as CASSPGGYYYEQYV.

This rearrangement joins TRBV6-2 or TRBV6-3 to TRBJ1-1; unclear D gene. The CDR3 contains 13 residues. Per germline, CDR1 MNHEY and CDR2 SVGEGT. Deletions cut 6 bases from V and 7 bases from J, with 15 bases between. This CDR3 reads CASRPRPTGEAFF. The DNA of the CDR3 is TGTGCCAGCAGACCGCGACCCACCGGTGAAGCTTTCTTT.

This sequence joins TRBV29-1 and TRBJ2-1; TRBD2 matches 11 bases. The CDR3 runs to 18 residues. Unmatched junction bases numbered 11, after V lost 1 base and J lost 3 bases. The V gene's germline CDR1 is SQVTM and CDR2 ANQGSEA. CDR3 coding DNA: TGCAGCGTTGAAGTAGGGCTAGCGGGGGGCCGCATCTACAATGAGCAGTTCTTC. Its translation: CSVEVGLAGGRIYNEQFF.

This clonotype was observed many times. The genes are TRBV20-1 and TRBJ2-7; D unclear. Germline V lookup: CDR1 DFQATT, CDR2 SNEGSKA (reference sequence). This CDR3 has 12 amino acids. Trimming removed 0 bases from V and 5 bases from J, with 8 bases in between. CDR3 coding DNA: TGCAGTGCTAGAGATGGTCGTCACGAGCAGTACTTC. This translates into CSARDGRHEQYF.

This clonotype showed up just a few times. V and J are TRBV12-3 or TRBV12-4 and TRBJ2-5; D may correspond to TRBD1 or TRBD2 (5 bases each). The CDR3 consists of 15 residues. Trimming stripped 3 bases from V and 8 bases from J, with 19 bases between. CDR3 region: CASSFQPGPRGTQYF. The CDR3 DNA reads as TGTGCCAGCAGTTTCCAACCGGGACCCCGAGGAACCCAGTACTTC.

At least ten counts were recorded for this clonotype. The CDR3 protein is CSASSGAFLTDTQYF. CDR3 bases: TGCAGTGCTAGCAGCGGGGCTTTTCTCACAGATACGCAGTATTTT. The V and J genes are TRBV20-1 and TRBJ2-3, with TRBD2 matching 7 bases. From germline, CDR1 is DFQATT and CDR2 SNEGSKA (reference sequence). J was trimmed by 2 bases and V by 3 bases; bases with no gene match: 8. The CDR3 is 15 amino acids.

This clonotype was counted a few times. The gene calls are TRBV20-1 and TRBJ2-3, with TRBD2 matching 12 bases. With 5 bases clipped from V and 0 bases from J, the junction kept 6 bases outside the gene matches. There are 16 residues in the CDR3. CDR1 and CDR2 from the germline V gene are DFQATT and SNEGSKA (reference sequence). The CDR3 loop is CSASRTSGVSTDTQYF. The CDR3 region has the DNA TGCAGTGCTTCTCGGACTAGCGGGGTCAGCACAGATACGCAGTATTTT.

For this clonotype: Just one base apart from a much larger clone, this may be a read error. The V gene is TRBV20-1, the J gene TRBJ2-2; 8 bases are a match to TRBD2. The CDR3 covers 14 residues. Germline V gives CDR1 DFQATT, CDR2 SNEGSKA (reference sequence). The CDR3 sequence: CGAGPSGSVGELFF. The CDR3 coding sequence is TGCGGTGCTGGTCCTAGCGGGTCCGTCGGGGAGCTGTTTTTT.

This clonotype was seen many times. The J gene is TRBJ2-1, the V gene TRBV7-3; the match to TRBD2 covers 10 bases. The length of the CDR3 is 17 residues. With 5 bases clipped from V and 6 bases from J, the junction kept 13 bases outside the gene matches. Germline loops: CDR1 SGHTA, CDR2 FQGTGA. In nucleotides, the CDR3 is TGTGCCAGCAGCCTACTCCCACTAGCGGGGATCACCAATGAGCAGTTCTTC. Translation: CASSLLPLAGITNEQFF.

This clonotype was seen ten or more times. The genes are TRBV9 and TRBJ2-2, with D hard to call. Trimming took off 0 bases at V and 1 base at J, with 4 bases between the two ends. The CDR3 has 14 amino acids. Germline lookup yields CDR1 SGDLS and CDR2 YYNGEE. The CDR3 DNA is TGTGCCAGCAGCGTAGTGATGAACACCGGGGAGCTGTTTTTT. Protein product: CASSVVMNTGELFF.

This clonotype was detected only a few times. The chain is built from TRBV12-3 or TRBV12-4 and TRBJ2-7; 9 nucleotides agree with TRBD1. The CDR3 runs 13 residues. After removal of 5 bases from V and 7 bases from J, the junction contained 6 bases not matched to a gene. The CDR3: CASSRTGAGEQYV. The CDR3 DNA is TGTGCCAGCAGTCGGACAGGGGCGGGTGAGCAGTACGTC.

The sample holds many counts of this clonotype. This chain joins TRBV7-2 and TRBJ2-1; maybe TRBD2 (6 bases). The germline V and J ends were trimmed by 1 base and 0 bases, with 10 bases remaining between them. The CDR3 has 16 amino acids. CDR1 is SGHTA, CDR2 FQGNSA, per germline. The chain's CDR3 is CASSLGGGTSYNEQFF. In nucleotides, the CDR3 is TGTGCCAGCAGCTTAGGTGGGGGGACCTCCTACAATGAGCAGTTCTTC.

This clonotype appeared a few times. The J gene is TRBJ1-2, the V gene TRBV12-3 or TRBV12-4; no clear D gene. The V gene lost 3 bases and the J gene lost 5 bases, with 4 bases spanning the gap. This CDR3 has 11 amino acids. CDR3 in amino acids: CASSLQYGYTF. The CDR3 region has the DNA TGTGCCAGCAGTTTGCAGTATGGCTACACCTTC.

This sequence joins TRBV7-2 and TRBJ1-2, with D unclear. Germline CDR1 and CDR2: SGHTA and FQGNSA. Between the trimmed V and J ends, which lost 6 bases and 10 bases, there was a span of 12 bases. The CDR3 is 11 amino acids. The CDR3 region is CASRTDGDYTF. In DNA form, the CDR3 reads TGTGCCAGCAGGACCGACGGGGACTACACCTTC.

The table lists this clonotype with a few counts. The V gene is TRBV25-1, the J gene TRBJ2-7; 8 bases match TRBD1. Germline V CDR1 and CDR2: MGHDK, SYGVNS. J gave up 3 bases and V 7 bases, and 5 bases lay outside the gene matches. This CDR3 region has 13 residues. The CDR3 protein is CASTGGTGYEQYV. Here the CDR3 DNA reads TGTGCCAGCACCGGAGGGACAGGCTACGAGCAGTACGTC.

There are many counts of this clonotype. V and J are TRBV11-2 and TRBJ1-4, with D unresolved. The germline V gene has CDR1 SGHAT and CDR2 FQNNGV. The germline V and J ends were trimmed by 3 bases and 7 bases, with 12 bases remaining between them. The CDR3 has 14 amino acids. The CDR3 nucleotides are TGTGCCAGCAGCTTTACACCGGGTGGTGAAAAACTGTTTTTT. It translates to CASSFTPGGEKLFF.

This clonotype has a count of ten or more. The V call is TRBV7-8, the J call TRBJ1-2; 7 positions agree with TRBD1. Looked up from germline, CDR1 is SGHVS and CDR2 is FQNEAQ. This CDR3 has 16 amino acids. V lost 5 bases to trimming and J lost 3 bases; unmatched junction nucleotides: 12. Written as DNA, the CDR3 is TGTGCCAGCAGCCCACTCCCGACAGGGTCTGACTATGGCTACACCTTC. Its protein is CASSPLPTGSDYGYTF.

Ten or more counts support this clonotype. The rearrangement links TRBV29-1 to TRBJ2-1; 9 nucleotides line up with TRBD1. This CDR3 is built from 14 residues. V lost 2 bases and J lost 3; bases outside the gene matches: 2. Germline lookup yields CDR1 SQVTM and CDR2 ANQGSEA. The CDR3 DNA sequence: TGCAGCGTTGAACGGGACAGGGACTACAATGAGCAGTTCTTC. Translated: CSVERDRDYNEQFF.

This clonotype has ten or more counts. The J gene is TRBJ2-2, the V gene TRBV5-1, with TRBD1 identical over 8 bases. CDR1 and CDR2 from the germline V gene are SGHRS and YFSETQ. V lost 5 bases, J lost 0 bases, and 9 bases stayed unmatched. This CDR3 is 17 amino acids long. The CDR3 region is CASRRDPGQANTGELFF. The CDR3 DNA follows: TGCGCCAGCAGAAGGGATCCGGGACAGGCGAACACCGGGGAGCTGTTTTTT.